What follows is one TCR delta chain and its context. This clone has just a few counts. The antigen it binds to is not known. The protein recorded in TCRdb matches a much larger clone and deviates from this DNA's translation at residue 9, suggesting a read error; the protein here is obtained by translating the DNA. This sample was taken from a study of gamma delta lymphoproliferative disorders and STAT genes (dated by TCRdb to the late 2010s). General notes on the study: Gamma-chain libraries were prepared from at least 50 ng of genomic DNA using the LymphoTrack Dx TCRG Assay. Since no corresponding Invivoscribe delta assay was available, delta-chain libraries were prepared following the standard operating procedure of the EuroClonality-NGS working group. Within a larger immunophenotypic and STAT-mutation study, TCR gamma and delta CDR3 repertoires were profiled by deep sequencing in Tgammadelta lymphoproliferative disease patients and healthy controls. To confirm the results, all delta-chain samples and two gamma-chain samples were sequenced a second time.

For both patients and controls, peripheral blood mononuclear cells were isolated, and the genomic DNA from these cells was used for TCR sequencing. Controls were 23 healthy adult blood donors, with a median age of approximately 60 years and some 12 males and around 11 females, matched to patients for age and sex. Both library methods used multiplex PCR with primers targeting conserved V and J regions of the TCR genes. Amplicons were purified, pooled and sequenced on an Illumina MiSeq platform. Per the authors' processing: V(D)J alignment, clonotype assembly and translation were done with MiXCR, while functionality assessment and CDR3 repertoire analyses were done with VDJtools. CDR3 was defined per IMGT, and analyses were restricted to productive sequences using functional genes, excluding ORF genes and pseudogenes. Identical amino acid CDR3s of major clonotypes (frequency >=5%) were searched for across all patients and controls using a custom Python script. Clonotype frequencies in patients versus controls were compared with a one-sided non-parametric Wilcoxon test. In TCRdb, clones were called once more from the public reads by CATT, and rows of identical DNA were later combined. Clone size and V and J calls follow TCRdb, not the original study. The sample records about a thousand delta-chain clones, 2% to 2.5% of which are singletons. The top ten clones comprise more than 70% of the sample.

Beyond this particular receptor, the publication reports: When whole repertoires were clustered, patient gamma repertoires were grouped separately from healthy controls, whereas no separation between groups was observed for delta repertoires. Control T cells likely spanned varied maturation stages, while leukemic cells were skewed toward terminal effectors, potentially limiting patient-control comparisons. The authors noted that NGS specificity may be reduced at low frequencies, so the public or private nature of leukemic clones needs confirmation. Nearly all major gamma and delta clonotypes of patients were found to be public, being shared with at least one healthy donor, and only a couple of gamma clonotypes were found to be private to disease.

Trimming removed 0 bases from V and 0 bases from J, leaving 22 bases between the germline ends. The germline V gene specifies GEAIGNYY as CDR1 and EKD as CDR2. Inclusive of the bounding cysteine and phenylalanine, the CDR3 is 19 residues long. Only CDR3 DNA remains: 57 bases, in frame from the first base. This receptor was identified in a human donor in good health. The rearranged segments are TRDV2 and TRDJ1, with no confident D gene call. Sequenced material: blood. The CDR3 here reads CACDTVRVEGLFDTDKLIF. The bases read TGTGCCTGTGACACCGTCCGAGTTGAGGGACTTTTTGACACCGATAAACTCATCTTT.